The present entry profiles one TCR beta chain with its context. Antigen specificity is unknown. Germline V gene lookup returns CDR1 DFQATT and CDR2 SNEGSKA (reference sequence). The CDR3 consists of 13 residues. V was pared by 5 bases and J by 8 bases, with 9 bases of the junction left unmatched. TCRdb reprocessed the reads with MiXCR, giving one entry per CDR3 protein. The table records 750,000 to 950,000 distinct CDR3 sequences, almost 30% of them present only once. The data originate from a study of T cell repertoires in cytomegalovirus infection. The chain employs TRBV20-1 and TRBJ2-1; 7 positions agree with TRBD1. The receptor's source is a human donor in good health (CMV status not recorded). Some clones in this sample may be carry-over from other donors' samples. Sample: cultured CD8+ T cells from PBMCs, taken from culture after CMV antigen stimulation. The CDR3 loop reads CSAWTGLRDEQFF. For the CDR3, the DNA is TGCAGTGCTTGGACAGGACTCCGCGATGAGCAGTTCTTC.